These 10 T cell receptor beta chains share one sample of origin, sequenced in a study of T cells in Graves' hyperthyroidism and ophthalmopathy. Regions amplified from RNA transcripts were the TCR beta CDR3 regions. The HTBI primer set drove a first-round RT-PCR of the TCR CDR3. TCRdb itself ran the multiplex PCR reads through MiXCR, one entry per CDR3 protein. The sample carries roughly 57,000 distinct CDR3 sequences, roughly 50% recorded once. Sequenced input: blood. Every receptor here comes from a woman between 55 and 75 years old with Graves' ophthalmopathy.

This clonotype occurred many times. The chain employs TRBV7-2 and TRBJ2-1; no definite D call. Trimming pared 0 bases from V and 6 bases from J, leaving 9 bases between. This CDR3 region has 14 residues. CDR1 SGHTA and CDR2 FQGNSA come from the germline V gene. This CDR3 is CASSLAGTLNEQFF. The CDR3 DNA sequence: TGTGCCAGCAGCTTAGCGGGAACCCTCAATGAGCAGTTCTTC.

This clonotype is judged medium-sized. The rearrangement uses TRBV19 and TRBJ2-2, with TRBD2 identical over 8 bases. The CDR3 totals 12 residues. V shed 6 bases and J 7 bases; nucleotides not matched to a gene: 1. Germline CDR1 reads LNHDA; CDR2 reads SQIVND (reference sequence). Here the CDR3 DNA reads TGTGCCAGTAGCCGGGAGGGCGGGGAGCTGTTTTTT. It codes for CASSREGGELFF.

Ten or more counts support this clonotype. The chain carries TRBV12-3 or TRBV12-4 and TRBJ2-7; D might be TRBD1 (6 bases). The CDR3 has 14 residues. Trimming shortened V by 5 bases and J by 4 bases, and 15 bases separated the two germline ends. CDR3 sequence reads: CASSLGRGGYEQYF. CDR3 in DNA: TGTGCCAGCAGTCTCGGCAGGGGTGGGTACGAGCAGTACTTC.

Ten or more counts support this clonotype. V usage is TRBV19 and J usage is TRBJ2-1; 11 bases fit TRBD2. Germline CDR1 is LNHDA and CDR2 is SQIVND (reference sequence). This CDR3 has 14 residues. Trimming took 10 bases from V and 6 from J; bases not matched to a gene: 8. In DNA form, the CDR3 reads TGTGCCAACGAACTAGCGGGAGTTCGCAATGAGCAGTTCTTC. As protein: CANELAGVRNEQFF.

In its sample, this clonotype was seen many times. The chain combines TRBV11-2 with TRBJ2-7; D tentatively reads TRBD1 or TRBD2 (7 bases each). Between the trimmed V and J ends, which lost 1 base and 3 bases, there was a span of 16 bases. Germline CDR1 reads SGHAT; CDR2 reads FQNNGV. This CDR3 comprises 16 residues. CDR3 in amino acids: CASSLGGGQQSYEQYF. The CDR3 DNA follows: TGTGCCAGCAGCTTAGGGGGGGGACAGCAAAGCTACGAGCAGTACTTC.

The table lists this clonotype with many counts. The gene calls are TRBV5-4 and TRBJ1-2; the match to TRBD1 covers 8 bases. Germline V gene data show CDR1 as SGHNT and CDR2 as YYREEE (reference sequence). The CDR3 extends over 15 amino acids. V lost 0 bases, J lost 4 bases, and 5 bases stayed unmatched. The DNA for the CDR3 is TGTGCCAGCAGCTTGGTGTCAGGGGGCCCCTATGGCTACACCTTC. Its translation: CASSLVSGGPYGYTF.

This clonotype was recorded at least ten times. V gene TRBV11-2 combines with J gene TRBJ2-1; the match to TRBD2 covers 9 bases. J was trimmed by 1 base and V by 6 bases; bases with no gene match: 7. Germline values: CDR1 SGHAT, CDR2 FQNNGV. The CDR3 runs 16 residues. CDR3 in DNA: TGTGCCAGCAGGGTAGGGCGGGGGGGTTCCTACAATGAGCAGTTCTTC. Translation gives CASRVGRGGSYNEQFF.

This chain uses TRBV4-1 with TRBJ1-3; unclear D gene. V lost 0 bases and J lost 0, with 18 bases in between. Per germline, CDR1 MGHRA and CDR2 YSYEKL. The CDR3 has 19 amino acids. The CDR3: CASSQDGPGRLCSGNTIYF. CDR3 in DNA: TGCGCCAGCAGCCAAGATGGCCCTGGGAGGCTGTGCTCTGGAAACACCATATATTTT.

V gene TRBV29-1 combines with J gene TRBJ2-7; no definite D call. Looked up from germline, CDR1 is SQVTM and CDR2 is ANQGSEA. CDR3 length: 11 residues. Trimming took 3 bases from V and 5 from J, leaving 8 bases between them. The CDR3 DNA reads TGCAGCGTTGACCTTAGCCACGAGCAGTACTTC. It translates to CSVDLSHEQYF.

J is TRBJ2-7 and V is TRBV2; D gene uncertain. Per the germline V gene, CDR1 is SNHLY and CDR2 is FYNNEI. The CDR3 length is 14 residues. Trimming left V 4 bases short and J 5 bases short, with 15 bases between. The CDR3 sequence is CASSVRSFLNEQYF. The DNA for the CDR3 is TGTGCCAGCAGTGTGCGGTCTTTCCTAAACGAGCAGTACTTC. Variable domain in full (rest from reference TRBV2 and TRBJ2-7): EPEVTQTPSHQVTQMGQEVILRCVPISNHLYFYWYRQILGQKVEFLVSFYNNEISEKSEIFDDQFSVERPDGSNFTLKIRSTKLEDSAMYFCASSVRSFLNEQYFGPGTRLTVT.